This T cell receptor (gamma chain) was found in a study of gamma delta lymphoproliferative disorders and STAT genes (dated by TCRdb to 2016 to 2018). With regard to the full study: The LymphoTrack Dx TCRG Assay was used to build gamma-chain libraries from a minimum of 50 ng of genomic DNA. To confirm results, a couple of gamma-chain samples and all delta-chain samples were sequenced twice. Since no corresponding Invivoscribe delta assay was available, delta-chain libraries were prepared following the standard operating procedure of the EuroClonality-NGS working group. Within a larger immunophenotypic and STAT-mutation study, TCR gamma and delta CDR3 repertoires were profiled by deep sequencing in Tgammadelta lymphoproliferative disease patients and healthy controls.

In both library methods, multiplex PCR was carried out with primers targeting conserved V and J regions of the TCR genes. Purified and pooled amplicons were sequenced on an Illumina MiSeq platform. As for the authors' bioinformatics: V(D)J alignment, clonotype assembly and translation were performed with MiXCR, whereas functionality assessment and CDR3 repertoire analyses were performed with VDJtools. The IMGT definition of CDR3 was applied, and only productive sequences using functional genes were analyzed, with ORF genes and pseudogenes left out. A custom Python script searched for identical amino acid CDR3s of major clonotypes (frequency >=5%) across all patients and controls. A one-sided non-parametric Wilcoxon test was used to compare clonotype frequencies in patients versus controls. TCRdb reran clone calling on the public reads with CATT; rows sharing one DNA sequence were then combined. TCRdb, not the original authors, processed these V and J calls. The sample table lists some 2,400 gamma-chain clones, 10% of them with a count of one. In total, the top ten clones hold approximately 10% of the sample.

This clone counts as medium-sized (0.01 to 0.1%). The specificity of this receptor is unknown. No quality values exist for individual bases; no much larger clone is one base distant. Findings and caveats that apply to the study as a whole: The authors pointed out that NGS specificity may be lower at low frequencies, so whether leukemic clones are public or private needs to be confirmed. Nearly all major gamma and delta clonotypes of patients were found to be public, being shared with at least one healthy donor, and only a couple of gamma clonotypes were found to be private to disease. In whole-repertoire clustering, patient gamma repertoires grouped separately from healthy controls, whereas delta repertoires showed no separation between groups. Leukemic cells were skewed toward terminal effectors, whereas control T cells likely spanned varied maturation stages, a difference potentially limiting comparisons between patients and controls.

TCR sequencing was performed on genomic DNA from peripheral blood mononuclear cells isolated from patients and controls. The control group, matched to the patients for age and sex, consisted of some 23 healthy adult blood donors (about twelve males and roughly 11 females) with a median age of roughly 60 years. The clonotype originates from a human donor in good health. The sample consisted of blood.

The sequence in DNA is TGTGCCACCTGGACCCCTGGGACTAATTATTATAAGAAACTCTTT. This sequence encodes CATWTPGTNYYKKLF. In this chain, TRGV4 is recombined with TRGJ1 or TRGJ2. Matching the DNA to germline supplied the J gene, which TCRdb does not give. The germline V gene provides CDR1 EGSTGY and CDR2 YDSYTSSV. Clipping removes 6 bases from V and 1 base from J, with 12 as the unmatched junction base count. The CDR3, from cysteine to phenylalanine, totals 15 residues. Of the read, only the CDR3 DNA is kept; its 45 bases are in frame from base 1.